Listed below are T cell receptor beta chains from one sample, sequenced in a study of blood T cells in healthy people across ages. From the 5' RACE reads, TCRdb called clonotypes with MiXCR, one entry per CDR3 protein. The data contain over 1,200,000 distinct CDR3 sequences, roughly 64% of them singletons. Sequencing input: blood. These receptors all stem from a young man in good health. Each CDR3 is given with its conserved first and last residue. Each record gives: clone size, V gene, D gene, J gene, CDR3 protein, CDR3 DNA. The D gene is left open where the match is weak. For some rows the clone size is stated as once, few or many, or as a class when expanded; others skip it.

>.|TRBV5-6|TRBD2|TRBJ2-3
CASSRGTSWDTQYF
TGTGCCAGCAGCCGCGGGACTAGTTGGGATACGCAGTATTTT
>.|TRBV27|.|TRBJ2-7
CASSHQRPLAYEQYF
TGTGCCAGCAGTCACCAACGGCCCCTCGCCTACGAGCAGTACTTC
>few|TRBV6-2/TRBV6-3|TRBD1|TRBJ2-7
CASSLTGVVTAGMYF
TGTGCCAGCAGCCTGACAGGGGTTGTTACCGCTGGGATGTACTTC
>few|TRBV27|TRBD1|TRBJ1-4
CASSTYDRGQSEKLFF
TGTGCCAGCAGCACCTACGACAGGGGGCAGAGCGAAAAACTGTTTTTT
>.|TRBV2|TRBD2|TRBJ2-1
CASSELAGAEEQFF
TGTGCCAGCAGCGAACTAGCGGGAGCGGAAGAGCAGTTCTTC
>.|TRBV7-2|.|TRBJ2-4
CASGSGIQYF
TGTGCCAGTGGGTCCGGAATTCAGTACTTC
>.|TRBV25-1|.|TRBJ1-6
CASSVGLYNSPLHF
TGTGCCAGCAGTGTGGGACTTTATAATTCACCCCTCCACTTT
>once|TRBV14|.|TRBJ2-5
CASSQGRFGQRRLYF
TGTGCCAGCAGCCAAGGACGTTTTGGACAGAGGCGTTTGTACTTC
>.|TRBV5-1|TRBD2|TRBJ2-1
CASSLAAAGGITNEQFF
TGCGCCAGCAGCTTGGCCGCAGCGGGAGGGATTACCAATGAGCAGTTCTTC
>.|TRBV11-1|TRBD2|TRBJ2-3
CASSSREGRDTQYF
TGTGCCAGCAGCTCGCGGGAGGGCCGAGATACGCAGTATTTT
>once|TRBV7-2|.|TRBJ2-5
CASSAGDLIQETQYF
TGTGCCAGCAGCGCTGGGGACCTAATTCAAGAGACCCAGTACTTC